Each of the 21 T cell receptor beta chains below was sequenced from the same sample in a study of control samples from healthy donors and cancer patients. TCRdb keeps only in-frame clones here, not all; method: immunoSEQ multiplex PCR. Seen here are about 140,000 clones, under 95% observed once, and the top ten hold more than 6.5%. Sequenced input: blood. These receptors were collected from a man younger than 35 in good health.

V usage is TRBV5-1 and J usage is TRBJ2-1, with TRBD2 identical over 9 bases. Germline values: CDR1 SGHRS, CDR2 YFSETQ. CDR3 length: 15 amino acids. V trimming: 5 bases; J trimming: 3 bases; junction bases outside the gene matches: 6. The CDR3 nucleotides read TGCGCCAGCAGACGTAGCGGGGGCCGCTACAATGAGCAGTTCTTC. Translated: CASRRSGGRYNEQFF.

This clone was picked up one time. V and J are TRBV10-1 and TRBJ1-2; TRBD1 might be the D (6 bases). The CDR3 length is 15 residues. V was cut by 5 bases and J by 8 bases, with 21 bases left in between. Germline CDR1 and CDR2: WNHNN and SYGVQD (reference sequence). DNA for the CDR3: TGCGCCAGCAGTTTCCGGGACACTCCTTGTCGGGGCTACACCTTC. This encodes CASSFRDTPCRGYTF.

The chain uses TRBV6-5 and TRBJ1-2, with 10 bases matching TRBD1. Germline-derived CDR1 and CDR2 are MNHEY and SVGAGI. This CDR3 is 13 amino acids long. Germline trimming cut 4 bases from V and 4 bases from J; bases unmatched to any gene: 0. CDR3 in amino acids: CASSWTGGYGYTF. CDR3 coding DNA: TGTGCCAGCAGTTGGACAGGGGGCTATGGCTACACCTTC.

The rearrangement links TRBV6-1 to TRBJ2-5; TRBD1 matches at 10 bases. CDR1 MNHNS and CDR2 SASEGT come from the germline V gene. The CDR3 has 15 residues. V dropped 1 base and J dropped 5; count of bases not matched to a gene: 4. CDR3 nucleotides: TGTGCCAGCAGTGAAGGGGACAGGGGTGTGGAGACCCAGTACTTC. Amino acids: CASSEGDRGVETQYF.

The V call is TRBV5-4, the J call TRBJ1-2; maybe TRBD1 (5 bases). This CDR3 comprises 15 residues. V lost 3 bases and J lost 4, with 16 bases in between. Germline V CDR1 and CDR2: SGHNT, YYREEE (reference sequence). In DNA form, the CDR3 reads TGTGCCAGCAGCTGGGAATTGCAGGGAACCTATGGCTACACCTTC. Its protein product is CASSWELQGTYGYTF.

The chain recombines TRBV28 with TRBJ2-7; 13 bases agree with TRBD2. Looked up from germline, CDR1 is MDHEN and CDR2 is SYDVKM. CDR3 length equals 15 residues. V gave up 6 bases and J gave up 4 bases; unmatched junction bases: 6. CDR3 in amino acids: CASSRGLAGKYEQYF. The CDR3, as DNA: TGTGCCAGCAGCCGGGGACTAGCGGGGAAATACGAGCAGTACTTC.

This chain uses TRBV5-1 with TRBJ2-7; the D gene is possibly TRBD1 (5 bases). The CDR3 loop spans 13 amino acids. V lost 1 base, J lost 4 bases, and 9 bases lay in between. Looked up from germline, CDR1 is SGHRS and CDR2 is YFSETQ. The CDR3 region has the DNA TGCGCCAGCAGCTTGAGGTCAGGGTACGAGCAGTACTTC. As protein: CASSLRSGYEQYF. The variable domain in full, with the rest retrieved from reference TRBV5-1 and TRBJ2-7, is KAGVTQTPRYLIKTRGQQVTLSCSPISGHRSVSWYQQTPGQGLQFLFEYFSETQRNKGNFPGRFSGRQFSNSRSEMNVSTLELGDSALYLCASSLRSGYEQYFGPGTRLTVT.

The chain carries TRBV9 and TRBJ2-1, with TRBD2 as a possible D gene (6 bases). The V end was cut by 5 bases, the J end by 0 bases, with 12 bases between. The CDR3 has 15 residues. The germline V gene encodes CDR1 SGDLS and CDR2 YYNGEE. CDR3 loop: CASSGRLDSYNEQFF. CDR3 coding DNA: TGTGCCAGCAGTGGCAGACTAGACTCCTACAATGAGCAGTTCTTC.

The chain recombines TRBV19 with TRBJ1-5; 8 positions match TRBD1. Germline CDR1 LNHDA, CDR2 SQIVND (reference sequence). Trimming at V came to 4 bases and at J to 4 bases, leaving 3 bases not matched to a gene. The CDR3 sequence is 14 residues long. CDR3 amino acids: CASSKRTGNQPQHF. In DNA form, the CDR3 reads TGTGCCAGTAGTAAACGGACAGGGAATCAGCCCCAGCATTTT.

This clone was detected only once. The chain couples TRBV5-1 to TRBJ2-3; 10 bases line up with TRBD1. Germline V gives CDR1 SGHRS, CDR2 YFSETQ. With 4 bases clipped from V and 2 bases from J, the junction kept 13 bases outside the gene matches. This CDR3 has 18 amino acids. CDR3 DNA sequence: TGCGCCAGCAGCCCGGGACAGGGGTTGGGCCCTAACACAGATACGCAGTATTTT. This translates into CASSPGQGLGPNTDTQYF.

This chain uses TRBV6-2 or TRBV6-3 with TRBJ2-3; 7 nucleotides agree with TRBD1. The CDR3 runs 17 residues. The V segment lost 2 bases and the J segment 3 bases; nucleotides outside the gene matches: 11. CDR1 and CDR2 from the germline V gene are MNHEY and SVGEGT. CDR3 in amino acids: CASSYTPGQRKTDTQYF. CDR3 coding DNA: TGTGCCAGCAGTTACACACCGGGACAGCGGAAGACAGATACGCAGTATTTT.

The genes are TRBV7-2 and TRBJ1-5; D ambiguous. Per the germline V gene, CDR1 is SGHTA and CDR2 is FQGNSA. The germline V and J ends were trimmed by 1 base and 4 bases, with 5 bases remaining between them. The CDR3 sequence is 13 residues long. The CDR3 DNA reads TGTGCCAGCAGCTTAGGCTTAAATCAGCCCCAGCATTTT. It codes for CASSLGLNQPQHF.

This clone was detected only a few times. V gene TRBV28 combines with J gene TRBJ1-3; 7 positions agree with TRBD1. CDR3 length: 14 amino acids. Germline lookup yields CDR1 MDHEN and CDR2 SYDVKM. With 5 bases clipped from V and 4 bases from J, the junction kept 5 bases outside the gene matches. The CDR3 DNA follows: TGTGCCAGCAGTGACAGACAGGGCGGAAACACCATATATTTT. Its translation is CASSDRQGGNTIYF.

The CDR3 DNA is TGTGCCAGCAGGGGGGGGCCAGGCACAGATACGCAGTATTTT. Residues: CASRGGPGTDTQYF. The chain is built from TRBV28 and TRBJ2-3; maybe TRBD2 (7 bases). The germline V gene has CDR1 MDHEN and CDR2 SYDVKM. The CDR3 consists of 14 residues. The V gene lost 6 bases and the J gene lost 1 base, with 11 bases spanning the gap. Complete variable domain (other parts from reference TRBV28 and TRBJ2-3): DVKVTQSSRYLVKRTGEKVFLECVQDMDHENMFWYRQDPGLGLRLIYFSYDVKMKEKGDIPEGYSVSREKKERFSLILESASTNQTSMYLCASRGGPGTDTQYFGPGTRLTVL.

The CDR3 DNA sequence: TGTGCCAGCAGCCCCAGAGGTACCGTTGCTATTAATGAAAAACTGTTTTTT. It translates to CASSPRGTVAINEKLFF. The chain carries TRBV9 and TRBJ1-4, with D hard to call. CDR3 length equals 17 residues. V was trimmed by 4 bases and J by 4 bases, leaving 20 bases between them. CDR1 is SGDLS and CDR2 is YYNGEE in the germline V gene.

To note about this clone: The junction departs from the called germline gene at one end, perhaps through a read error. V usage is TRBV5-6 and J usage is TRBJ2-5, with D maybe TRBD2 (6 bases). The CDR3 length is 12 residues. Germline V CDR1 and CDR2: SGHDT, YYEEEE. The CDR3 DNA follows: TGTGCCAGCAGCAGGGAGGCAGGGAACGAGAACTTC. Its translation: CASSREAGNENF.

The chain couples TRBV7-2 to TRBJ2-3; TRBD2 aligns across 8 bases. Germline CDR1 reads SGHTA; CDR2 reads FQGNSA. Trimming at V came to 2 bases and at J to 6 bases, leaving 7 bases not matched to a gene. This CDR3 comprises 15 residues. The CDR3 region has the DNA TGTGCCAGCAGCTTAAGGGGACTAGTCACGGATACGCAGTATTTT. Protein: CASSLRGLVTDTQYF.

The chain carries TRBV7-5 and TRBJ1-2; TRBD1 is the table's D call, not checked against the DNA. TRBV7-5 is a listed pseudogene. The CDR3 consists of 12 residues. The CDR3 region has the DNA TGTGTCAGAAGCTTAAACAGGTTGCGCTACACCTTC. As protein: CVRSLNRLRYTF.

The chain uses TRBV30 and TRBJ1-1; D unclear. The V end lost 1 base, the J end lost 0 bases, and 3 bases lay between the germline ends. This CDR3 has 12 amino acids. CDR1 and CDR2 (germline): GTSNPN, SVGIG (reference sequence). The DNA of the CDR3 is TGTGCCTGGAGTGACATGAACACTGAAGCTTTCTTT. This sequence encodes CAWSDMNTEAFF. The whole variable domain, filled in from reference TRBV30 and TRBJ1-1, reads SQTIHQWPATLVQPVGSPLSLECTVEGTSNPNLYWYRQAAGRGLQLLFYSVGIGQISSEVPQNLSASRPQDRQFILSSKKLLLSDSGFYLCAWSDMNTEAFFGQGTRLTVV.

The chain has TRBV7-3 and TRBJ2-5; no clear D. The CDR3 is 13 residues long. V dropped 4 bases and J dropped 0 bases, with 6 bases sitting between them. CDR1 SGHTA and CDR2 FQGTGA come from the germline V gene. CDR3 nucleotides: TGTGCCAGCAGCTCCGCAAACCAAGAGACCCAGTACTTC. Translated: CASSSANQETQYF.

The gene calls are TRBV30 and TRBJ2-4; D may be TRBD2 (5 bases). The CDR3 sequence is 15 residues long. In germline, CDR1 is GTSNPN, CDR2 SVGIG (reference sequence). V was trimmed by 5 bases and J by 3 bases, leaving 17 bases between them. The CDR3 DNA reads as TGTGCCTGGGGGCGGGTCCACGGGGTCAAAAACATTCAGTACTTC. It codes for CAWGRVHGVKNIQYF.